This T cell receptor beta chain was obtained from a study of blood T cell repertoires in COVID-19. Study at large: PBMCs, B-cell-depleted T cells, or T cells were the source of the cDNA or gDNA that made up the material.

Patients of the Seattle cohort, enrolled during active infection, were followed longitudinally. TCRdb keeps only in-frame clones here, not all; method: immunoSEQ multiplex PCR. The sample lists approximately 70,000 clones, 90% to 95% occurring once. The specimen was peripheral blood. The source is a man between 40 and 49 years old with COVID-19, enrolled during active disease.

CDR3 residues: CASKPGQTNYGYTF. In DNA form, the CDR3 reads TGTGCCAGCAAGCCGGGACAGACTAACTATGGCTACACCTTC. V gene TRBV27 combines with J gene TRBJ1-2; the match to TRBD1 covers 7 bases. The ends lost 7 bases at V and 0 bases at J; junction bases unmatched: 5. The germline V gene has CDR1 MNHEY and CDR2 SMNVEV (reference sequence). There are 14 residues in the CDR3.